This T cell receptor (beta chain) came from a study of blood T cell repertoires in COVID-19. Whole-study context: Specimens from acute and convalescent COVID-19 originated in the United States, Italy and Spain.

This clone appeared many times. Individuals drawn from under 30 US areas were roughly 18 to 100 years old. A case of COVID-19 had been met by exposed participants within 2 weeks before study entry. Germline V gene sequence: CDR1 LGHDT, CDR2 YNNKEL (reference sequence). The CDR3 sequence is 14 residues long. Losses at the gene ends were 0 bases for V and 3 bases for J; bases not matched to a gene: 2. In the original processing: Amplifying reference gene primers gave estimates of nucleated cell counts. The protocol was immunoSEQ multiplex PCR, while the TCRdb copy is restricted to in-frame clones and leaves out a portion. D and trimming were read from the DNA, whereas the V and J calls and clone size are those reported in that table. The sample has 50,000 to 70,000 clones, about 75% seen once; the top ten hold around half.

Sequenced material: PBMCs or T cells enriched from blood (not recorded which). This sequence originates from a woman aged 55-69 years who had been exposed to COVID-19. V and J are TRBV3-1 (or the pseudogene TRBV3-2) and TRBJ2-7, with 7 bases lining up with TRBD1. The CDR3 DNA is TGTGCCAGCAGCCAAGAGGGACAGTTCTACGAGCAGTACTTC. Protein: CASSQEGQFYEQYF.